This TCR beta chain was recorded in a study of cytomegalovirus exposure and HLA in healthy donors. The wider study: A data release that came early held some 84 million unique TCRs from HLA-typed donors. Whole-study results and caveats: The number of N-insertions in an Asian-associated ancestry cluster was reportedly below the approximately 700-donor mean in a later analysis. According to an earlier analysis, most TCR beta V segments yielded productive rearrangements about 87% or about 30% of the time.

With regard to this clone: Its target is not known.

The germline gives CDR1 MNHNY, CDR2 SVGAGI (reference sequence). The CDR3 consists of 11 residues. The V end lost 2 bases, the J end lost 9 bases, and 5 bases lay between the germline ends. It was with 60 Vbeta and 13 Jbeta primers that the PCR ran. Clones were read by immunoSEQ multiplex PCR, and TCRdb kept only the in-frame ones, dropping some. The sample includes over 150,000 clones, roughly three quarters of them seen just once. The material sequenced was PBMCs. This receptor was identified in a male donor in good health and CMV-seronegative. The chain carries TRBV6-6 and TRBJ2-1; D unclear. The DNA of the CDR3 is TGTGCCAGCAGTTACCGGAGTGAGCAGTTCTTC. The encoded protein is CASSYRSEQFF.